This TCR beta chain was observed in a study of blood T cell repertoires in COVID-19. In the study overall: Samples of COVID-19 (acute and convalescent) were obtained from the United States, Italy and Spain. PBMCs, B-cell-depleted T cells, or T cells provided the cDNA or gDNA that made up the material.

Assay used: immunoSEQ multiplex PCR; TCRdb lists only in-frame clones, some missing. The repertoire holds about 210,000 clones, with around 82% as singletons. The germline CDR1 and CDR2 sequences are MNHNS and SASEGT. This CDR3 comprises 16 residues. Deletions cut 4 bases from V and 3 bases from J, with 16 bases between. Specimen: peripheral blood. The chain links TRBV6-1 to TRBJ2-1; the D gene is possibly TRBD1 (6 bases). The receptor's source is a woman aged 35 to 49 with acute or convalescent COVID-19. The CDR3 reads CASSAMVDRSYNEQFF. Here the CDR3 DNA reads TGTGCCAGCAGTGCGATGGTGGACAGAAGCTACAATGAGCAGTTCTTC.